The clone carrying this TCR beta chain was seen only a few times. The data are from a study of chemoradiotherapy in HPV16-positive cancers. Samples were taken several times over chemoradiotherapy. Sequencing used immunoSEQ multiplex PCR; TCRdb keeps in-frame clones, though not all of them. The sample lists thousands of clones, around 83% occurring once. In germline, CDR1 is ENHRY, CDR2 SYGVKD. This CDR3 spans 14 amino acids. V dropped 2 bases and J dropped 10 bases, with 15 bases sitting between them. The clonotype was recovered from a human donor with HPV-associated anogenital cancer. Sequenced material: tumor tissue, taken from a patient who underwent chemoradiotherapy. The chain uses TRBV10-3 and TRBJ2-1, with D maybe TRBD2 (6 bases). The CDR3 nucleotides read TGTGCCATCAGTGAGACTAAACTAGCATCCGAGCAGTTCTTC. Encoded protein: CAISETKLASEQFF.